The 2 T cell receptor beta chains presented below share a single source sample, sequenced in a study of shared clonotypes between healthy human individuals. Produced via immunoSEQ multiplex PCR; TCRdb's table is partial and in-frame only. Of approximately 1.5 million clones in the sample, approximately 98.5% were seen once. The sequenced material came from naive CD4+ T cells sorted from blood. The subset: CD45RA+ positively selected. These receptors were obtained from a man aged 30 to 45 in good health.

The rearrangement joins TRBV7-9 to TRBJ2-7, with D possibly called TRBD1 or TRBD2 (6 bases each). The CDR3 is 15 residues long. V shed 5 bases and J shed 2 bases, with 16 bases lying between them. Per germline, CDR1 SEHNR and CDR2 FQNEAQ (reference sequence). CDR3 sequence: CASSPRGLGTYEQYF. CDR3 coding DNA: TGTGCCAGCAGCCCCCGGGGGCTGGGAACCTACGAGCAGTACTTC.

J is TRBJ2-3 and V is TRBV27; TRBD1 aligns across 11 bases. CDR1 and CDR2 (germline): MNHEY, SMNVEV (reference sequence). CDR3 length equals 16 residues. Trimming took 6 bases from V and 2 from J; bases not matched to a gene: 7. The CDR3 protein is CASRPGQGGITDTQYF. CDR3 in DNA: TGTGCCAGCAGGCCGGGACAGGGGGGTATCACAGATACGCAGTATTTT.